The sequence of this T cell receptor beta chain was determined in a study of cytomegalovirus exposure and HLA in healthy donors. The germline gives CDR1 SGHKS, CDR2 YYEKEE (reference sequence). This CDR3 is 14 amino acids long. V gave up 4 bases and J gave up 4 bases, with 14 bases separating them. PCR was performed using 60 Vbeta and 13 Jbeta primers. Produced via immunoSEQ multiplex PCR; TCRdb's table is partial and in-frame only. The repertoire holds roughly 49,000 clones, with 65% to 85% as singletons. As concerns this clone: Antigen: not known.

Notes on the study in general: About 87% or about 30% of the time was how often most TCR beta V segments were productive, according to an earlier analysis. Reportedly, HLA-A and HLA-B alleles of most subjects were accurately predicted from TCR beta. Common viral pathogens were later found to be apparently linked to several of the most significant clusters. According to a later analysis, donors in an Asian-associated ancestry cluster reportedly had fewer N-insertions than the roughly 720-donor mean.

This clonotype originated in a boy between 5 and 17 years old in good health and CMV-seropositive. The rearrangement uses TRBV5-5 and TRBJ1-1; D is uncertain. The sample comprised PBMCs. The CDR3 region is CASSGGGGGTEAFF. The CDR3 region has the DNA TGTGCCAGCAGCGGAGGCGGCGGAGGCACTGAAGCTTTCTTT.